These T cell receptor beta chains were read from a single sample in a study of identical twins. One entry per CDR3 protein results from TCRdb running MiXCR on the 5' RACE reads. The repertoire consists of 550,000 to 700,000 distinct CDR3 sequences, with less than 25% occurring once and the leading ten covering 4% to 4.5%. Separately, the same data were catalogued under a study of T cells expressing NK-cell markers.

The sample was PBMCs. The receptors were sampled from a woman under 30 in good health. Each CDR3 is given without its conserved first and last residue. Fields, in order: J gene, V gene, CDR3 protein.

TRBJ2-7,TRBV7-2,ASSFLAGRSSYEQY
TRBJ1-1,TRBV10-1,ASSDSREKAF
TRBJ2-1,TRBV5-1,ASSFARTSGRTFYNEQF
TRBJ2-1,TRBV20-1,SASPSSRDEQF
TRBJ2-3,TRBV9,ASSVETSGGETQY
TRBJ2-3,TRBV27,ASSPQQGRTQY
TRBJ2-1,TRBV6-1,ASRPGGRGWRNEQF
TRBJ1-6,TRBV6-5,ASSYSGQGRSSPLH
TRBJ2-7,TRBV27,ASATSGSSYEQY
TRBJ1-1,TRBV20-1,SADRNTEAF
TRBJ2-4,TRBV18,ASSPVGAKNIQY
TRBJ2-1,TRBV5-1,ASSPRGLAGTSYNEQF
TRBJ2-6,TRBV19,ASRESSGANVLT
TRBJ2-5,TRBV20-1,SAATSGKETQY
TRBJ2-3,TRBV7-2,ASSPRDEGPTQY
TRBJ1-2,TRBV12-3/TRBV12-4,ASSYDSIYGYT
TRBJ1-2,TRBV5-6,ASSKRWGDGYT
TRBJ2-5,TRBV9,ASSTSGTRGETQY
TRBJ2-2,TRBV11-3,ASSDPGERRGELF
TRBJ2-1,TRBV12-3/TRBV12-4,ASSLFPKGDEGEQF
TRBJ1-1,TRBV5-6,ASSLAGGANTEAF
TRBJ1-2,TRBV20-1,SAGAYYGYT
TRBJ2-7,TRBV12-3/TRBV12-4,ASSLGTSGRYIYEQY
TRBJ2-1,TRBV10-2,ASNPGLAGYNEQF
TRBJ2-2,TRBV5-5,ASSTGQGYTGELF
TRBJ1-1,TRBV3-1,ASNHRGVNTEAF
TRBJ2-7,TRBV12-3/TRBV12-4,ASGFGTGKVYEQY
TRBJ2-3,TRBV5-1,ASSSLSGSGDTQY
TRBJ1-1,TRBV12-3/TRBV12-4,ASSLQSGNTEAF
TRBJ1-2,TRBV20-1,SARGGTNYGYT
TRBJ2-2,TRBV4-3,ASSGRLAGRDGELF
TRBJ2-2,TRBV5-1,ASSFSQNTGELF
TRBJ2-2,TRBV7-2,ASSPAPLGGLTGELF
TRBJ2-5,TRBV20-1,SAMGRRETQY
TRBJ2-3,TRBV20-1,SARAPNADTQY
TRBJ2-6,TRBV12-3/TRBV12-4,ASSLSRGRGANVLT
TRBJ2-7,TRBV12-3/TRBV12-4,ASSPEGEYEQY
TRBJ2-3,TRBV3-1,ASSQAGTGTTDTQY
TRBJ1-1,TRBV12-3/TRBV12-4,ASSTGTGVTEAF